The 28 T cell receptor beta chains reported below all come from one sample, sequenced in a study of OX40 agonist ivuxolimab in advanced cancers. The protocol was immunoSEQ multiplex PCR, while the TCRdb copy is restricted to in-frame clones and leaves out a portion. The data hold around 94,000 clones, with approximately 86% observed a single time. Sequenced material: CD4+ or CD8+ T cells sorted from blood, taken in a trial of the OX40 agonist ivuxolimab. These TCRs come from an adult with an advanced solid tumor such as melanoma, head and neck, liver or kidney cancer.

The rearrangement uses TRBV5-6 and TRBJ2-2; D is possibly TRBD2 (6 bases). CDR1 SGHDT and CDR2 YYEEEE come from the germline V gene. This CDR3 spans 15 amino acids. V lost 5 bases, J lost 6 bases, and 17 bases lay in between. CDR3 sequence reads: CASSSRSGGSGELFF. The DNA for the CDR3 is TGTGCCAGCAGTTCCCGGAGTGGGGGGTCCGGGGAGCTGTTTTTT.

For this clone: One junction end does not reproduce the germline sequence, and a read error may be involved. The chain joins TRBV13 to TRBJ2-7; D gene unclear. The CDR3 runs 11 residues. Germline V gene sequence: CDR1 PRHDT, CDR2 FYEKMQ (reference sequence). CDR3: CASSQGYEQYF. The CDR3 coding sequence is TGCGCCAGCAGCCAAGGTTACGAGCAGTACTTC.

This sequence joins TRBV28 and TRBJ2-7; TRBD2 matches at 9 bases. The CDR3 is 15 amino acids. Germline CDR1 is MDHEN and CDR2 is SYDVKM. The V gene end was trimmed by 5 bases and the J gene end by 7 bases; junction bases not matched to a gene: 12. The CDR3 DNA follows: TGTGCCAGCAGTCCCATTAGCGGGAGTAAGGAAGAGCAGTACTTC. This sequence encodes CASSPISGSKEEQYF.

The chain links TRBV7-9 to TRBJ2-6, with TRBD1 matching over 9 bases. Trimming removed 4 bases from V and 2 bases from J; junction bases left unmatched: 9. This CDR3 has 18 amino acids. Germline values: CDR1 SEHNR, CDR2 FQNEAQ (reference sequence). This CDR3 reads CASSYPGTGRAGANVLTF. In nucleotides, the CDR3 is TGTGCCAGCAGCTATCCCGGGACAGGGAGGGCTGGGGCCAACGTCCTGACTTTC.

V and J are TRBV20-1 and TRBJ1-2; D gene ambiguous. V shed 3 bases and J shed 9 bases, with 11 bases lying between them. CDR3 size: 11 residues. CDR1 DFQATT and CDR2 SNEGSKA come from the germline V gene (reference sequence). The CDR3 loop is CSARWGQRYTF. DNA of the CDR3: TGCAGTGCTAGGTGGGGTCAGCGCTACACCTTC.

The chain is built from TRBV2 and TRBJ2-7, with D possibly being TRBD1 or TRBD2 (5 bases each). CDR1 and CDR2 (germline): SNHLY, FYNNEI. This CDR3 has 14 amino acids. V was trimmed by 2 bases and J by 2 bases, leaving 10 bases between them. In DNA, the CDR3 is TGTGCCAGCAGTGAAAATCTGGGGGCCTACGAGCAGTACTTC. As protein: CASSENLGAYEQYF.

CDR3: CASSFGHNLIPQYF. CDR3 in DNA: TGTGCCAGCAGTTTCGGTCATAACCTCATCCCCCAGTACTTC. This chain joins TRBV27 and TRBJ2-7; no clear D. V lost 3 bases and J 10 bases, leaving 19 bases between the germline ends. Germline V gene sequence: CDR1 MNHEY, CDR2 SMNVEV (reference sequence). The CDR3 contains 14 residues.

The chain joins TRBV19 to TRBJ2-1, with a possible D match to TRBD2 (6 bases). Trimming took 7 bases from V and 4 from J, leaving 17 bases between them. In germline, CDR1 is LNHDA, CDR2 SQIVND (reference sequence). CDR3 size: 15 residues. The DNA for the CDR3 is TGTGCCAGTACCCCGGGGAGCGGGCTTTACAATGAGCAGTTCTTC. Amino acid sequence: CASTPGSGLYNEQFF.

J is TRBJ2-1 and V is TRBV7-9; 9 bases line up with TRBD2. The junction had 8 bases not matched to a gene; V was cut back by 5 bases and J by 3 bases. The CDR3 extends over 16 amino acids. CDR1 and CDR2 (germline): SEHNR, FQNEAQ (reference sequence). CDR3 amino acids: CASSQPWTSDYNEQFF. CDR3 coding DNA: TGTGCCAGCAGCCAACCATGGACTAGCGACTACAATGAGCAGTTCTTC. Complete variable domain (other parts from reference TRBV7-9 and TRBJ2-1): DTGVSQNPRHKITKRGQNVTFRCDPISEHNRLYWYRQTLGQGPEFLTYFQNEAQLEKSRLLSDRFSAERPKGSFSTLEIQRTEQGDSAMYLCASSQPWTSDYNEQFFGPGTRLTVL.

This clone was seen only once. V usage is TRBV6-5 and J usage is TRBJ1-4; no clear D. The CDR3 runs to 15 residues. V was pared by 5 bases and J by 0 bases, with 10 bases between. Per germline, CDR1 MNHEY and CDR2 SVGAGI. The CDR3 here is CASSQEEATNEKLFF. In DNA, the CDR3 is TGTGCCAGCAGTCAGGAGGAGGCAACTAATGAAAAACTGTTTTTT.

This clone has ten or more counts. V usage is TRBV7-6 and J usage is TRBJ2-7; D might be TRBD1 or TRBD2, each matching 5 bases. The CDR3 sequence is 14 residues long. The germline V and J ends were trimmed by 1 base and 0 bases, with 7 bases remaining between them. The germline V gene encodes CDR1 SGHVS and CDR2 FNYEAQ. The CDR3 here is CASSLGDDSYEQYF. CDR3 bases: TGTGCCAGCAGCTTAGGGGACGACTCCTACGAGCAGTACTTC.

This chain links TRBV6-1 with TRBJ1-1; TRBD1 matches at 7 bases. Trimming cost V 0 bases and J 5 bases; bases outside gene matches: 6. In germline, CDR1 is MNHNS, CDR2 SASEGT. CDR3 length equals 15 residues. CDR3 coding DNA: TGTGCCAGCAGTGAAGCGCTTGGCAGGGGGACTGAAGCTTTCTTT. Protein sequence: CASSEALGRGTEAFF.

In its sample, this clone was seen once. The V and J genes are TRBV6-1 and TRBJ1-4; D is unclear. Trimming removed 2 bases from V and 5 bases from J, with 12 bases in between. CDR1 and CDR2 (germline): MNHNS, SASEGT. This CDR3 spans 15 amino acids. CDR3: CASSESGLLNEKLFF. In DNA, the CDR3 is TGTGCCAGCAGTGAATCGGGTCTTTTAAATGAAAAACTGTTTTTT.

Relative to its sample, this clone is medium-sized. CDR3 in amino acids: CATVGRSSYEQYF. In nucleotides, the CDR3 is TGTGCCACCGTAGGGCGGAGCTCCTACGAGCAGTACTTC. The rearrangement uses TRBV6-5 and TRBJ2-7; no firm D call. Trimming took off 10 bases at V and 0 bases at J, with 13 bases between the two ends. The CDR3 runs 13 residues. Germline lookup yields CDR1 MNHEY and CDR2 SVGAGI.

In nucleotides, the CDR3 is TGTGCCAGTAGTATAGCAGGGGGCTTCAGGAATGAAGCTTTCTTT. This gives the protein CASSIAGGFRNEAFF. This chain links TRBV19 with TRBJ1-1, with 8 bases identical to TRBD1. V shed 1 base and J 7 bases; nucleotides not matched to a gene: 8. The CDR3 sequence is 15 residues long. Germline V gene sequence: CDR1 LNHDA, CDR2 SQIVND (reference sequence).

The chain has TRBV7-2 and TRBJ2-7; 7 bases align to TRBD1. The CDR3 is made up of 15 amino acids. Germline V gene data show CDR1 as SGHTA and CDR2 as FQGNSA. J lost 7 bases, V lost 4 bases, and 13 bases had no gene match. CDR3 residues: CASSSPTGLNLEQYF. The CDR3 DNA reads TGTGCCAGCAGCTCCCCGACAGGGCTGAATTTGGAGCAGTACTTC.

The V gene is TRBV5-1, the J gene TRBJ2-3; TRBD1 is a possible D gene (5 bases). Trimming took off 0 bases at V and 2 bases at J, with 10 bases between the two ends. The CDR3 is 15 amino acids. Germline CDR1 and CDR2: SGHRS and YFSETQ. The chain's CDR3 is CASSLAQGPTDTQYF. The CDR3, as DNA: TGCGCCAGCAGCTTGGCCCAGGGTCCCACAGATACGCAGTATTTT.

J is TRBJ2-1 and V is TRBV7-6; 9 bases line up with TRBD1. J was trimmed by 4 bases and V by 5 bases; bases with no gene match: 6. This CDR3 is 15 amino acids long. CDR1 is SGHVS and CDR2 is FNYEAQ in the germline V gene. The DNA of the CDR3 is TGTGCCAGCAGCCTAGGGACAGGGTTTTACAATGAGCAGTTCTTC. It translates to CASSLGTGFYNEQFF.

This rearrangement joins TRBV5-6 to TRBJ2-1; D may match TRBD1 or TRBD2 (5 bases each). Germline V gene data show CDR1 as SGHDT and CDR2 as YYEEEE. Trimming took off 3 bases at V and 6 bases at J, with 19 bases between the two ends. CDR3 length equals 16 residues. As DNA, the CDR3 is TGTGCCAGCAGCTCGCTAGGGGACGGTGAGGGCAATGAGCAGTTCTTC. It yields the protein CASSSLGDGEGNEQFF.

The chain couples TRBV27 to TRBJ2-7; unclear D gene. Deletions cut 5 bases from V and 0 bases from J, with 8 bases between. The CDR3 totals 13 residues. Germline V CDR1 and CDR2: MNHEY, SMNVEV (reference sequence). The CDR3 nucleotides read TGTGCCAGCAGTCTGGCTGTCTCCTACGAGCAGTACTTC. Residues: CASSLAVSYEQYF.

A note on this clone: The germline gene is not matched at one end of the junction; a read error may be the cause. The chain combines TRBV7-7 with TRBJ2-6; TRBD1 is a possible D gene (5 bases). The CDR3 has 19 residues. Germline CDR1 reads SSHAT; CDR2 reads FNYEAQ (reference sequence). The DNA for the CDR3 is TGTGCTAGCAGCTTAGCCCCAGGGCCCTCCAGCTCTGGGGCCAACGTCCTGACTTTC. It encodes CASSLAPGPSSSGANVLTF. The entire variable domain, with the rest obtained from reference TRBV7-7 and TRBJ2-6, is as follows: GAGVSQSPRYKVTKRGQDVTLRCDPISSHATLYWYQQALGQGPEFLTYFNYEAQPDKSGLPSDRFSAERPEGSISTLTIQRTEQRDSAMYRCASSLAPGPSSSGANVLTFGAGSRLTVL.

This clone was seen a handful of times. V and J are TRBV9 and TRBJ2-2, with 10 bases identical to TRBD1. CDR1 is SGDLS and CDR2 is YYNGEE in the germline V gene. The V and J ends lost 4 bases and 6 bases, in that order; junction bases with no gene match: 9. There are 16 residues in the CDR3. CDR3 residues: CASSPRTGGIAGELFF. The DNA for the CDR3 is TGTGCCAGCAGCCCCCGGACAGGGGGTATTGCCGGGGAGCTGTTTTTT.

The V gene is TRBV11-2, the J gene TRBJ2-7; D call uncertain. Between the trimmed V and J ends, which lost 5 bases and 5 bases, there was a span of 16 bases. The length of the CDR3 is 14 residues. Germline lookup yields CDR1 SGHAT and CDR2 FQNNGV. The CDR3 region is CASSVSPSSNEQYF. CDR3 coding DNA: TGTGCCAGCAGCGTTAGTCCCTCATCGAACGAGCAGTACTTC.

This chain uses TRBV5-4 with TRBJ2-1, with no clear D. The CDR3 consists of 11 residues. Germline V CDR1 and CDR2: SGHNT, YYREEE (reference sequence). The V end was cut by 0 bases, the J end by 7 bases, with 2 bases between. CDR3 loop: CASSLDNEQFF. The DNA of the CDR3 is TGTGCCAGCAGCTTGGATAATGAGCAGTTCTTC.

The chain carries TRBV28 and TRBJ2-2, with TRBD1 matching over 7 bases. Per germline, CDR1 MDHEN and CDR2 SYDVKM. The CDR3 length is 13 residues. The trim removed 7 bases at V and 7 bases at J, leaving 6 bases unmatched. The CDR3, as DNA: TGTGCCAGCATAAGGGGGCGATTCGGGGAGCTGTTTTTT. It codes for CASIRGRFGELFF.

The CDR3 is CAISGPSGRPKLTYNEQFF. The CDR3 DNA reads as TGTGCCATCAGCGGTCCTAGCGGGAGGCCCAAACTCACCTACAATGAGCAGTTCTTC. The chain joins TRBV10-3 to TRBJ2-1; 11 bases agree with TRBD2. This CDR3 region has 19 residues. V was clipped by 6 bases and J by 2 bases; unmatched bases: 15. Germline V gene data show CDR1 as ENHRY and CDR2 as SYGVKD.

The chain carries TRBV19 and TRBJ2-7; 8 bases fit TRBD1. Trimming took 7 bases from V and 4 from J; bases not matched to a gene: 12. The germline V gene encodes CDR1 LNHDA and CDR2 SQIVND (reference sequence). The CDR3 extends over 15 amino acids. This CDR3 is CASNPGTGARYEQYF. The DNA of the CDR3 is TGTGCCAGTAACCCCGGGACAGGAGCTCGGTACGAGCAGTACTTC.

The V gene is TRBV28, the J gene TRBJ1-1, with 7 bases matching TRBD1. Losses at the gene ends were 5 bases for V and 4 bases for J; bases not matched to a gene: 10. This CDR3 region has 15 residues. Germline lookup yields CDR1 MDHEN and CDR2 SYDVKM. CDR3 in amino acids: CASSVRTGSSTEAFF. The CDR3 nucleotides are TGTGCCAGCAGTGTCCGGACAGGTAGTAGCACTGAAGCTTTCTTT. Full variable domain (rest looked up from reference TRBV28 and TRBJ1-1): DVKVTQSSRYLVKRTGEKVFLECVQDMDHENMFWYRQDPGLGLRLIYFSYDVKMKEKGDIPEGYSVSREKKERFSLILESASTNQTSMYLCASSVRTGSSTEAFFGQGTRLTVV.